These 22 T cell receptor beta chains were sequenced from one sample in a study of TIL therapy for anti-PD-1-resistant metastatic lung cancer. The libraries were made with immunoSEQ v3. Here immunoSEQ multiplex PCR was the method, and the copy in TCRdb shows in-frame clones only, minus some. The sample gives some 20,000 clones, about 80% of which show up once; approximately 7% is in the top ten. Time point in this sample: pre-treatment sample, taken before nivolumab and TIL therapy. The material was blood, obtained at baseline. These receptors came from a person aged 25-85 years with non-small cell lung cancer.

This clone came up a few times. This chain links TRBV3-1 (or the pseudogene TRBV3-2) with TRBJ1-6, with TRBD1 identical over 7 bases. The CDR3 consists of 15 residues. Germline CDR1 is LGHDT and CDR2 is YNNKEL (reference sequence). V lost 9 bases to trimming and J lost 7 bases; unmatched junction nucleotides: 12. Here the CDR3 DNA reads TGTGCCAGAAGACAGGGCCCCGACGAAAATTCACCCCTCCACTTT. Its protein is CARRQGPDENSPLHF.

V and J are TRBV30 and TRBJ2-5, with 8 bases aligning to TRBD1. The junction had 13 bases not matched to a gene; V was cut back by 2 bases and J by 5 bases. The CDR3 is 16 residues long. Looked up from germline, CDR1 is GTSNPN and CDR2 is SVGIG (reference sequence). CDR3: CAWSLARTGIVETQYF. The CDR3 DNA is TGTGCCTGGAGTTTGGCCCGGACAGGGATTGTGGAGACCCAGTACTTC.

V usage is TRBV2 and J usage is TRBJ1-6, with D tentatively TRBD1 (6 bases). The CDR3 covers 16 residues. Germline lookup yields CDR1 SNHLY and CDR2 FYNNEI. Deletions cut 8 bases from V and 0 bases from J, with 14 bases between. The CDR3 sequence is CASGWTASSYNSPLHF. The CDR3 DNA reads TGTGCCAGCGGGTGGACAGCCAGCTCCTATAATTCACCCCTCCACTTT. The variable domain in full, completed from reference TRBV2 and TRBJ1-6, reads EPEVTQTPSHQVTQMGQEVILRCVPISNHLYFYWYRQILGQKVEFLVSFYNNEISEKSEIFDDQFSVERPDGSNFTLKIRSTKLEDSAMYFCASGWTASSYNSPLHFGNGTRLTVT.

V is TRBV11-2 and J is TRBJ2-7; 8 bases line up with TRBD2. Germline CDR1 SGHAT, CDR2 FQNNGV. This CDR3 comprises 17 residues. V lost 0 bases, J lost 5 bases, and 12 bases stayed unmatched. The CDR3 nucleotides read TGTGCCAGCAGCTTAGATTCGGGGTCCGGGAGGGTCCACGAGCAGTACTTC. It codes for CASSLDSGSGRVHEQYF.

The chain has TRBV4-2 and TRBJ2-2; D gene ambiguous. This CDR3 is built from 13 residues. The V and J ends lost 0 bases and 4 bases respectively, with 3 bases between them. Per germline, CDR1 LGHNA and CDR2 YNFKEQ. DNA for the CDR3: TGTGCCAGCAGCCAAGACTTCACCGGGGAGCTGTTTTTT. Its translation is CASSQDFTGELFF.

The J gene is TRBJ1-1, the V gene TRBV5-5, with 10 bases identical to TRBD1. CDR3 length: 18 amino acids. Germline V gene sequence: CDR1 SGHKS, CDR2 YYEKEE (reference sequence). Losses at the gene ends were 4 bases for V and 4 bases for J; bases not matched to a gene: 16. Here the CDR3 DNA reads TGTGCCAGCAGCCCCCGGTGGAGGACAGGGGGATGGGGCACTGAAGCTTTCTTT. This sequence encodes CASSPRWRTGGWGTEAFF.

V and J are TRBV15 and TRBJ1-5, with D maybe TRBD1 (5 bases). Germline V lookup: CDR1 LNHNV, CDR2 YYDKDF (reference sequence). CDR3 length equals 14 residues. V dropped 0 bases and J dropped 7 bases, with 10 bases sitting between them. In nucleotides, the CDR3 is TGTGCCACCAGCAGAGAATTGGGGGGGCAGCCCCAGCATTTT. Residues: CATSRELGGQPQHF. The full variable domain, its missing parts supplied by reference TRBV15 and TRBJ1-5, is DAMVIQNPRYQVTQFGKPVTLSCSQTLNHNVMYWYQQKSSQAPKLLFHYYDKDFNNEADTPDNFQSRRPNTSFCFLDIRSPGLGDTAMYLCATSRELGGQPQHFGDGTRLSIL.

The rearrangement links TRBV6-6 to TRBJ1-5; unclear D gene. The germline V and J ends were trimmed by 3 bases and 5 bases, with 11 bases remaining between them. This CDR3 is 14 amino acids long. The V gene's germline CDR1 is MNHNY and CDR2 SVGAGI (reference sequence). The CDR3 region is CASSYAASYQPQHF. CDR3 nucleotides: TGTGCCAGCAGTTATGCGGCTAGTTATCAGCCCCAGCATTTT.

This chain joins TRBV7-9 and TRBJ2-6, with unresolved D. Germline-derived CDR1 and CDR2 are SEHNR and FQNEAQ (reference sequence). The V and J ends lost 2 bases and 0 bases respectively, with 5 bases between them. The CDR3 runs to 15 residues. In DNA, the CDR3 is TGTGCCAGCAGCTTAAGCCCCTCTGGGGCCAACGTCCTGACTTTC. Translating it yields CASSLSPSGANVLTF.

The chain couples TRBV5-1 to TRBJ2-1, with a tentative D call TRBD2 (5 bases). The V end lost 4 bases, the J end lost 0 bases, and 29 bases lay between the germline ends. Germline CDR1 SGHRS, CDR2 YFSETQ. CDR3 length: 21 residues. The CDR3 DNA is TGCGCCAGCAGCCCCCTACGGGCGAGCGGAACGAGTCTAAGCTCCTACAATGAGCAGTTCTTC. Translation: CASSPLRASGTSLSSYNEQFF.

This clone was seen only a few times. The gene calls are TRBV18 and TRBJ2-7; TRBD2 is a possible D gene (5 bases). V shed 0 bases and J shed 4 bases, with 13 bases lying between them. This CDR3 is 15 amino acids long. The germline V gene has CDR1 KGHSH and CDR2 LQKENI. This chain's CDR3 is CASSPPEGLGYEQYF. In nucleotides, the CDR3 is TGTGCCAGCTCACCACCCGAGGGTTTAGGTTACGAGCAGTACTTC.

The chain is built from TRBV9 and TRBJ2-2; no reliable D call. Per germline, CDR1 SGDLS and CDR2 YYNGEE. Trimming took 4 bases from V and 5 from J, leaving 15 bases between them. The CDR3 is 15 amino acids. For the CDR3, the DNA is TGTGCCAGCAGCTCGACCCGGGCCAATACCGGGGAGCTGTTTTTT. Translating it yields CASSSTRANTGELFF.

V and J are TRBV5-1 and TRBJ1-1, with 8 bases that match TRBD1. The trim removed 7 bases at V and 1 base at J, leaving 3 bases unmatched. Germline CDR1 and CDR2: SGHRS and YFSETQ. The CDR3 consists of 13 residues. As DNA, the CDR3 is TGCGCCAGCTCCGACAGGGGGAACACTGAAGCTTTCTTT. This sequence encodes CASSDRGNTEAFF. Full variable domain (outside the CDR3, taken from reference TRBV5-1 and TRBJ1-1): KAGVTQTPRYLIKTRGQQVTLSCSPISGHRSVSWYQQTPGQGLQFLFEYFSETQRNKGNFPGRFSGRQFSNSRSEMNVSTLELGDSALYLCASSDRGNTEAFFGQGTRLTVV.

This clone was seen only once. The chain has TRBV7-9 and TRBJ1-6, with 10 nucleotides matching TRBD1. The CDR3 extends over 15 amino acids. Losses at the gene ends were 3 bases for V and 10 bases for J; bases not matched to a gene: 6. The germline V gene has CDR1 SEHNR and CDR2 FQNEAQ (reference sequence). The CDR3 loop reads CASSFWTGGGSPLHF. The CDR3 DNA sequence: TGTGCCAGCAGCTTCTGGACAGGGGGAGGCTCACCCCTCCACTTT.

This clone was seen a handful of times. The chain recombines TRBV5-1 with TRBJ1-6, with 11 bases matching TRBD1. Germline V gene sequence: CDR1 SGHRS, CDR2 YFSETQ. The junction had 1 base not matched to a gene; V was cut back by 2 bases and J by 9 bases. The CDR3 is 14 residues long. CDR3 protein: CASSFGTGGSPLHF. CDR3 in DNA: TGCGCCAGCAGCTTCGGGACAGGGGGTTCACCCCTCCACTTT.

The chain joins TRBV6-5 to TRBJ2-1; 11 bases are shared with TRBD2. This CDR3 is 15 amino acids long. After removal of 6 bases from V and 5 bases from J, the junction contained 6 bases not matched to a gene. Germline V CDR1 and CDR2: MNHEY, SVGAGI. CDR3 residues: CASRTGLAGHNEQFF. CDR3 nucleotides: TGTGCCAGCAGGACAGGACTAGCGGGCCACAATGAGCAGTTCTTC.

The sample holds one count of this clone. The chain combines TRBV10-1 with TRBJ2-1, with 8 bases that match TRBD2. The germline V gene has CDR1 WNHNN and CDR2 SYGVQD (reference sequence). The CDR3 length is 18 residues. The ends lost 0 bases at V and 6 bases at J; junction bases unmatched: 13. CDR3 coding DNA: TGCGCCAGCAGTGAGTCGAGGCCCGGGACTAGGGGCCCCAATGAGCAGTTCTTC. Protein product: CASSESRPGTRGPNEQFF.

The chain links TRBV3-1 (or the pseudogene TRBV3-2) to TRBJ2-5; TRBD2 agrees at 8 bases. From germline, CDR1 is LGHDT and CDR2 YNNKEL (reference sequence). After removal of 4 bases from V and 1 base from J, the junction contained 2 bases not matched to a gene. The CDR3 covers 14 residues. The CDR3 sequence: CASSRLAGQETQYF. CDR3 in DNA: TGTGCCAGCAGCCGGCTAGCGGGCCAAGAGACCCAGTACTTC.

The chain uses TRBV7-9 and TRBJ2-5; TRBD2 aligns across 9 bases. With V trimmed by 5 bases and J by 1 base, 5 bases remained unmatched. This CDR3 has 15 amino acids. The germline CDR1 and CDR2 sequences are SEHNR and FQNEAQ (reference sequence). The CDR3 sequence: CASSGVAGVQETQYF. In DNA, the CDR3 is TGTGCCAGCAGCGGAGTAGCGGGAGTCCAAGAGACCCAGTACTTC.

V usage is TRBV4-1 and J usage is TRBJ2-7; 8 bases line up with TRBD2. Unmatched junction bases numbered 5, after V lost 0 bases and J lost 7 bases. Germline values: CDR1 MGHRA, CDR2 YSYEKL. The CDR3 runs to 14 residues. The CDR3: CASSQDRRGEEQYF. The CDR3 DNA follows: TGCGCCAGCAGCCAAGATCGGCGGGGGGAAGAGCAGTACTTC.

The DNA for the CDR3 is TGCGCCAGCAGCTTCCGGGAGGATTCACCCCTCCACTTT. Translated, it gives CASSFREDSPLHF. The chain uses TRBV4-1 and TRBJ1-6, with D unclear. The CDR3 is 13 residues long. The V gene's germline CDR1 is MGHRA and CDR2 YSYEKL. With 5 bases removed from V and 8 bases from J, the gap between germline ends came to 10 bases.

The rearrangement joins TRBV3-1 (or the pseudogene TRBV3-2) to TRBJ2-7; D is undetermined. This CDR3 contains 12 residues. Germline loops: CDR1 LGHDT, CDR2 YNNKEL (reference sequence). V was trimmed by 1 base and J by 10 bases, leaving 11 bases between them. The CDR3 DNA sequence: TGTGCCAGCAGCCAAGTTTGCAGACGACAGTACTTC. Translation: CASSQVCRRQYF.